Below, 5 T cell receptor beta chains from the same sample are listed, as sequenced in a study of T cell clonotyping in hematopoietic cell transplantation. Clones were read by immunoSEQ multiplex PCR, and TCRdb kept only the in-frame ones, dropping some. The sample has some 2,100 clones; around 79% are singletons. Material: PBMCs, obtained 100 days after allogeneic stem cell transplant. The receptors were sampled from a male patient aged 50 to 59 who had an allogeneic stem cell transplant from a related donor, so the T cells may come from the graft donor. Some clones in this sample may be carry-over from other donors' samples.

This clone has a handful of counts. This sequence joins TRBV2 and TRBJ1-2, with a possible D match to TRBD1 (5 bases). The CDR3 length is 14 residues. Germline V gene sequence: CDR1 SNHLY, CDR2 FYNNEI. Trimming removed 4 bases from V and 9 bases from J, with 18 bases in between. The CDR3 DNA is TGTGCCAGCAGTGTAGGGGTAGACTACGATAGCTACACCTTC. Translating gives CASSVGVDYDSYTF. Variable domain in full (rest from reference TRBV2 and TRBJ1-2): EPEVTQTPSHQVTQMGQEVILRCVPISNHLYFYWYRQILGQKVEFLVSFYNNEISEKSEIFDDQFSVERPDGSNFTLKIRSTKLEDSAMYFCASSVGVDYDSYTFGSGTRLTVV.

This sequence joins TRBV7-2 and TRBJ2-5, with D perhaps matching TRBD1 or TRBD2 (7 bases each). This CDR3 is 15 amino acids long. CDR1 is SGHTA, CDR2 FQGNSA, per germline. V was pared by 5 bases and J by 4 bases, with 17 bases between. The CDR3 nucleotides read TGTGCCAGCAGCCCAGGGGGGGCCGGGGGAGAGACCCAGTACTTC. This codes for CASSPGGAGGETQYF.

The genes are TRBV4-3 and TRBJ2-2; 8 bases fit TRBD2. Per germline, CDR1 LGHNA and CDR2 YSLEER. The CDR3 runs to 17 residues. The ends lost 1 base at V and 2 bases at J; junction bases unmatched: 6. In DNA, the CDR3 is TGCGCCAGCAGCCAAGTATTTGCGGGGGGTAACACCGGGGAGCTGTTTTTT. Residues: CASSQVFAGGNTGELFF.

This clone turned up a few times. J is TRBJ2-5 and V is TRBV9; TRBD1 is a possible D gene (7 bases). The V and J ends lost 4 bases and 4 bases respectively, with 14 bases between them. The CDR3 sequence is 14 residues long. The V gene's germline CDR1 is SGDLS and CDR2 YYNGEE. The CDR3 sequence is CASSLRQGLETQYF. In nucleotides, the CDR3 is TGTGCCAGCAGCCTTCGACAGGGACTAGAGACCCAGTACTTC.

The CDR3 sequence: CAWSFTGTANQPQHF. CDR3 DNA: TGTGCCTGGAGTTTCACCGGGACAGCGAATCAGCCCCAGCATTTT. The chain joins TRBV30 to TRBJ1-5; 7 bases align to TRBD1. The germline V gene encodes CDR1 GTSNPN and CDR2 SVGIG (reference sequence). The CDR3 covers 15 residues. V was pared by 2 bases and J by 4 bases, with 8 bases of the junction left unmatched.